The clone carrying this T cell receptor beta chain was counted at least ten times. The CDR3 loop spans 16 amino acids. With V trimmed by 4 bases and J by 5 bases, 13 bases remained unmatched. CDR1 is SGHAT and CDR2 is FQDESV in the germline V gene (reference sequence). TCR beta CDR3 regions were amplified from RNA. Carried out on the TCR CDR3, a first-round RT-PCR used the HTBI primer set. MiXCR, applied by TCRdb to the multiplex PCR reads, yields one record per CDR3 protein. The sample consists of roughly 350,000 distinct CDR3 sequences, 14% of them appearing once. The data belong to a study of T cells in Graves' hyperthyroidism and ophthalmopathy.

The clonotype originates from a woman aged 25 to 39 with Graves' hyperthyroidism. The chain combines TRBV11-1 with TRBJ2-5, with 7 bases aligning to TRBD2. The sequencing sample was made of blood. The CDR3 sequence is CASSSTSRGSRETQYF. The CDR3 DNA reads TGTGCCAGCAGCTCCACGTCCCGCGGGAGCCGGGAGACCCAGTACTTC.